This note documents a single TCR beta chain sequence. There is no known antigen for this receptor. Qualities for individual bases were not recorded, and no much larger clone is one base off. CDR1 and CDR2 were assigned from the germline V gene (reference sequence) as LNHNV and YYDKDF. The cysteine opens and the phenylalanine closes a CDR3 of 14 amino acids. Only the CDR3 portion is preserved as DNA: 42 bases, with reading frame beginning at the first base. V gives up 0 bases and J gives up 7 bases, and the segment between their germline ends measures 13 bases. TCRbeta CDR3 regions were amplified from genomic DNA using the immunoSEQ Assay, a bias-controlled multiplex PCR. Per the authors' processing: Nucleated cell counts per sample were estimated from amplification of reference gene primers within the assay. To quantify the absolute abundance of each unique TCRbeta CDR3 rearrangement, sequence reads were collapsed and filtered. Productive Simpson clonality was computed per sample as the square root of Simpson's diversity index over productive rearrangements. TCRdb obtained this table from immuneACCESS and retained in-frame rearrangements with V and J assigned. These tables miss some clones; where compared with another copy, unresolved V genes account for less than half of the shortfall, and the remainder is unexplained. The DNA was the basis for D and trimming; V, J and clone size are from that table. The sample table shows about 150,000 clones, and around 84% are seen once. Clones ranked in the top ten supply about 7.7% of the sample.

These data originate in a study of blood T cell repertoires in COVID-19 (dated by TCRdb to the early 2020s). Broadly, across the study: Samples covering the acute and convalescent phases of COVID-19 were provided by collaborators in the United States, Italy and Spain. The prospective study material was composed of cDNA or gDNA derived from T cells, B-cell-depleted T cells, or PBMCs. Where available, HLA class I and class II types were obtained from metadata supplied by the sample provider rather than from assay-based typing. Samples were obtained from the ongoing ImmuneRACE study (first 160 participants) and from some 1,200 subjects provided by 6 global collaborators. Deeply sampled blood TCRbeta repertoires from subjects exposed to, actively infected with, or recovered from COVID-19 were included in the dataset. The repertoires were released in a freely available public database meant as a resource for research on the immune response to SARS-CoV-2. Sample metadata almost always included a de-identified subject ID, COVID-19 status, age in years and sex.

On the study overall, not on this receptor specifically: The amount of clinical and demographic metadata varied by source and participant and was provided uncurated.

In the prospective study, participants were about 18 to 89 years old, resided in approximately 25 geographic areas of the United States, and were enrolled through a virtual design. To assign participants to cohorts, the prospective study relied on clinical history that participants themselves reported in a screening survey and a study questionnaire. ImmuneRACE Cohort 3 recovered participants were defined by two consecutive negative NP/OP PCR tests, healthcare professional clearance, or symptom resolution. In the prospective study, mobile phlebotomists collected whole blood, serum and a nasopharyngeal or oropharyngeal swab from each participant. Over a roughly two-month period, participants in the prospective study had the option of providing additional blood draws and questionnaires. Blood samples from the prospective study were shipped frozen or at room temperature prior to DNA extraction.

The sequencing input was PBMCs or T cells enriched from blood (not recorded which). The receptor chain draws on TRBV15 and TRBJ2-7; TRBD2 is a weak D gene call, 6 bases matching. This TCR was sampled from a man in his fifties or sixties who had recovered from COVID-19. The CDR3 reads CATSRDSGDWEQYF. The base sequence is TGTGCCACCAGCAGAGATTCGGGGGATTGGGAGCAGTACTTC.